This paragraph covers one TCR beta chain sequence. Its antigen is not known. Profiled with immunoSEQ multiplex PCR; TCRdb holds only in-frame clones, not every one. The sample has around 5,400 clones, 85% seen once; the top ten hold approximately 9%. This record comes from a study of T cells in localized non-small cell lung cancer. The junction had 3 bases not matched to a gene; V was cut back by 9 bases and J by 4 bases. The germline V gene has CDR1 LNHDA and CDR2 SQIVND (reference sequence). There are 13 residues in the CDR3. Study findings and constraints: Adjacent lung was found to contain a median approximately 60 of the top 100 tumor clones. Uninvolved nearby lung showed the greatest T cell clonality, exceeding that found in tumor.

This sample comprised PBMCs, obtained before any cancer treatment. The clonotype comes from a woman aged 35 to 69 with stage II lung adenocarcinoma. The chain uses TRBV19 and TRBJ1-3, with 10 bases identical to TRBD1. CDR3 in amino acids: CARVDRGGNTIYF. The CDR3 DNA is TGTGCCAGGGTGGACAGGGGGGGAAACACCATATATTTT.